A single sample is the source of the 30 T cell receptor beta chains below, sequenced in a study of cytomegalovirus exposure and HLA in healthy donors. PCR was performed using 60 Vbeta and 13 Jbeta primers. Here immunoSEQ multiplex PCR was the method, and the copy in TCRdb shows in-frame clones only, minus some. The data show over 60,000 clones, roughly 82% seen once. Sequencing used PBMCs. The receptors come from a man aged 70 or older in good health and CMV-seronegative.

Comment on this clone: Relative to the germline gene, one junction end is altered; a read error may explain this. The same CDR3 arises from other DNA sequences in this sample as well. The chain couples TRBV28 to TRBJ1-2; D might be TRBD1 (5 bases). CDR3 length equals 14 residues. Germline CDR1 is MDHEN and CDR2 is SYDVKM. This CDR3 reads CASSLAGLGYGYTF. The CDR3 nucleotides read TGCGCCAGCAGTTTAGCGGGGCTTGGGTATGGCTACACCTTC.

This clone was found a few times. The chain is built from TRBV5-4 and TRBJ1-1; unclear D gene. V was clipped by 2 bases and J by 1 base, with 9 bases between them. This CDR3 region has 14 residues. Looked up from germline, CDR1 is SGHNT and CDR2 is YYREEE (reference sequence). DNA for the CDR3: TGTGCCAGCAGCTTCGACGGAGGGAACACTGAAGCTTTCTTT. It is translated as CASSFDGGNTEAFF.

This chain joins TRBV7-9 and TRBJ1-1; 7 nucleotides match TRBD1. Germline assignment: CDR1 SEHNR and CDR2 FQNEAQ (reference sequence). V was pared by 2 bases and J by 6 bases, with 6 bases of the junction left unmatched. The CDR3 totals 14 residues. In DNA, the CDR3 is TGTGCCAGCAGCTTAAGTAGGGGGCGAGCTGAAGCTTTCTTT. As protein: CASSLSRGRAEAFF. The complete variable domain, with remaining parts taken from reference TRBV7-9 and TRBJ1-1, reads DTGVSQNPRHKITKRGQNVTFRCDPISEHNRLYWYRQTLGQGPEFLTYFQNEAQLEKSRLLSDRFSAERPKGSFSTLEIQRTEQGDSAMYLCASSLSRGRAEAFFGQGTRLTVV.

The chain combines TRBV4-2 with TRBJ2-6; TRBD2 is a possible D gene (5 bases). The CDR3 runs to 19 residues. Germline V lookup: CDR1 LGHNA, CDR2 YNFKEQ. V dropped 0 bases and J dropped 2 bases, with 17 bases sitting between them. CDR3 nucleotides: TGTGCCAGCAGCCAAGACGGACTCACCATCTCTCCTGGGGCCAACGTCCTGACTTTC. This codes for CASSQDGLTISPGANVLTF.

The genes are TRBV11-3 and TRBJ2-1, with 10 bases lining up with TRBD1. V gave up 5 bases and J gave up 3 bases; unmatched junction bases: 16. This CDR3 comprises 19 residues. Germline-derived CDR1 and CDR2 are SGHNT and YENEEA. CDR3 protein: CASSPGTGAASGIYNEQFF. As DNA, the CDR3 is TGTGCCAGCAGCCCAGGGACAGGGGCTGCTAGCGGAATCTACAATGAGCAGTTCTTC.

The chain carries TRBV4-1 and TRBJ2-7; perhaps TRBD2 as D (6 bases). Germline V gene sequence: CDR1 MGHRA, CDR2 YSYEKL. The CDR3 runs to 14 residues. V was pared by 1 base and J by 3 bases, with 10 bases between. The CDR3 bases are TGCGCCAGCAGCCAAGGGGGACTTTTCTACGAGCAGTACTTC. Amino acids: CASSQGGLFYEQYF.

This rearrangement joins TRBV18 to TRBJ1-4; D not resolved. V was cut by 3 bases and J by 4 bases, with 6 bases left in between. The CDR3 loop spans 13 amino acids. Germline lookup yields CDR1 KGHSH and CDR2 LQKENI. The CDR3 nucleotides are TGTGCCAGCTCACCTGGCAGTAATGAAAAACTGTTTTTT. It specifies CASSPGSNEKLFF.

J is TRBJ2-2 and V is TRBV27; 9 nucleotides align to TRBD1. Trimming at V came to 3 bases and at J to 3 bases, leaving 8 bases not matched to a gene. This CDR3 spans 17 amino acids. CDR1 is MNHEY, CDR2 SMNVEV, per germline (reference sequence). The CDR3 spells CASSLLDRGIYTGELFF. CDR3 nucleotides: TGTGCCAGCAGTTTGCTGGACAGGGGTATTTACACCGGGGAGCTGTTTTTT.

V is TRBV28 and J is TRBJ1-2; 9 bases are a match to TRBD1. Per the germline V gene, CDR1 is MDHEN and CDR2 is SYDVKM. The CDR3 has 15 residues. J gave up 9 bases and V 1 base, and 9 bases lay outside the gene matches. In DNA form, the CDR3 reads TGTGCCAGCAGTTTATTGGGGGGACAGGGTTGGCGCTACACCTTC. Encoded protein: CASSLLGGQGWRYTF.

This clone showed up just a few times. The gene calls are TRBV14 and TRBJ1-6; D remains unclear. V lost 2 bases and J lost 7, with 6 bases in between. Germline V gene sequence: CDR1 SGHDN, CDR2 FVKESK. CDR3 length equals 13 residues. Here the CDR3 reads CASSQLLNSPLHF. Here the CDR3 DNA reads TGTGCCAGCAGCCAACTATTAAATTCACCCCTCCACTTT.

The gene calls are TRBV2 and TRBJ1-1; 7 nucleotides agree with TRBD1. J gave up 3 bases and V 3 bases, and 4 bases lay outside the gene matches. The CDR3 loop spans 14 amino acids. In germline, CDR1 is SNHLY, CDR2 FYNNEI. The CDR3 is CASSDGTAYTEAFF. CDR3 coding DNA: TGTGCCAGCAGTGATGGGACAGCCTACACTGAAGCTTTCTTT.

The chain links TRBV7-2 to TRBJ2-6, with D perhaps TRBD1 (5 bases). This CDR3 region has 19 residues. Trimming cost V 4 bases and J 2 bases, with 21 bases left between them. Per the germline V gene, CDR1 is SGHTA and CDR2 is FQGNSA. The CDR3 DNA reads TGTGCCAGCAGCTCCCCCTCCGGCAGGGAAAGTGCTGGGGCCAACGTCCTGACTTTC. Its translation: CASSSPSGRESAGANVLTF.

V usage is TRBV30 and J usage is TRBJ2-7; 12 nucleotides agree with TRBD2. Germline-derived CDR1 and CDR2 are GTSNPN and SVGIG (reference sequence). This CDR3 spans 17 amino acids. Unmatched junction bases numbered 8, after V lost 0 bases and J lost 2 bases. CDR3 nucleotide sequence: TGTGCCTGGAGTGTACTGGCTAGCGGGAGGGCCGCCTACGAGCAGTACTTC. It codes for CAWSVLASGRAAYEQYF.

This clone was seen a few times. This chain connects TRBV5-1 to TRBJ2-4; 8 nucleotides match TRBD1. Per germline, CDR1 SGHRS and CDR2 YFSETQ. The CDR3 spans 17 residues. Losses at the gene ends were 0 bases for V and 3 bases for J; bases not matched to a gene: 8. CDR3: CASSLALSGGGKNIQYF. DNA of the CDR3: TGCGCCAGCAGCTTGGCTCTGTCAGGGGGCGGCAAAAACATTCAGTACTTC.

The chain employs TRBV18 and TRBJ1-1; 7 positions match TRBD1. CDR1 and CDR2 (germline): KGHSH, LQKENI. CDR3 length: 14 residues. Unmatched junction bases numbered 9, after V lost 6 bases and J lost 5 bases. CDR3 amino acids: CASSEQGSGTEAFF. For the CDR3, the DNA is TGTGCCAGCTCCGAACAGGGGTCAGGGACTGAAGCTTTCTTT. Together with reference TRBV18 and TRBJ1-1, the CDR3 gives the full variable domain: NAGVMQNPRHLVRRRGQEARLRCSPMKGHSHVYWYRQLPEEGLKFMVYLQKENIIDESGMPKERFSAEFPKEGPSILRIQQVVRGDSAAYFCASSEQGSGTEAFFGQGTRLTVV.

The J gene is TRBJ1-2, the V gene TRBV7-2; D is ambiguous. The germline V and J ends were trimmed by 4 bases and 3 bases, with 12 bases remaining between them. Looked up from germline, CDR1 is SGHTA and CDR2 is FQGNSA. The CDR3 extends over 14 amino acids. CDR3 DNA sequence: TGTGCCAGCAGCTCCCGTCACTTAGACTATGGCTACACCTTC. Amino acid sequence: CASSSRHLDYGYTF.

The chain employs TRBV6-5 and TRBJ1-3; D not resolved. From germline, CDR1 is MNHEY and CDR2 SVGAGI. Trimming pared 7 bases from V and 0 bases from J, leaving 7 bases between. CDR3 length equals 13 residues. The CDR3 reads CASTVSSGNTIYF. CDR3 nucleotide sequence: TGTGCCAGCACAGTCTCCTCTGGAAACACCATATATTTT.

The genes are TRBV7-9 and TRBJ2-5, with D perhaps matching TRBD1 (5 bases). This CDR3 has 13 amino acids. V dropped 2 bases and J dropped 3 bases, with 7 bases sitting between them. The germline V gene encodes CDR1 SEHNR and CDR2 FQNEAQ (reference sequence). In DNA, the CDR3 is TGTGCCAGCAGCTTACAAGGGGAAGAGACCCAGTACTTC. Protein product: CASSLQGEETQYF.

The chain links TRBV30 to TRBJ2-7; the match to TRBD2 covers 8 bases. Germline V gene sequence: CDR1 GTSNPN, CDR2 SVGIG (reference sequence). This CDR3 has 13 amino acids. V was clipped by 5 bases and J by 3 bases; unmatched bases: 6. The CDR3 sequence: CAWRKLAVYEQYF. CDR3 DNA: TGTGCCTGGCGAAAACTAGCGGTCTACGAGCAGTACTTC. Full variable domain (remainder filled in from reference TRBV30 and TRBJ2-7): SQTIHQWPATLVQPVGSPLSLECTVEGTSNPNLYWYRQAAGRGLQLLFYSVGIGQISSEVPQNLSASRPQDRQFILSSKKLLLSDSGFYLCAWRKLAVYEQYFGPGTRLTVT.

A note on this clone: This CDR3 is also generated by other DNA sequences in the sample. The chain has TRBV18 and TRBJ2-3; 9 nucleotides agree with TRBD1. The CDR3 has 14 residues. Germline V gene sequence: CDR1 KGHSH, CDR2 LQKENI. After removal of 3 bases from V and 4 bases from J, the junction contained 2 bases not matched to a gene. The CDR3 sequence is CASSPGQGADTQYF. Written as DNA, the CDR3 is TGTGCCAGCTCACCGGGACAGGGTGCAGATACGCAGTATTTT.

The CDR3 region is CASSEGGGQETQYF. The CDR3 region has the DNA TGTGCCAGCAGTGAAGGGGGGGGGCAAGAGACCCAGTACTTC. The chain couples TRBV6-1 to TRBJ2-5, with 7 bases fitting TRBD2. The CDR3 is 14 residues long. Germline V lookup: CDR1 MNHNS, CDR2 SASEGT. The V gene end was trimmed by 1 base and the J gene end by 2 bases; junction bases not matched to a gene: 1.

This chain connects TRBV1 to TRBJ1-1. TRBV1 is described as a pseudogene. This CDR3 contains 14 residues. CDR3 nucleotide sequence: TGCACCAGCAGCCAAGAACTGAGGGCTACACAGGCTTTCTTT. It specifies CTSSQELRATQAFF.

This clone came up once. The V and J genes are TRBV30 and TRBJ2-1; tentatively, D is TRBD2 (5 bases). CDR1 and CDR2 from the germline V gene are GTSNPN and SVGIG (reference sequence). The V and J ends lost 4 bases and 4 bases respectively, with 11 bases between them. This CDR3 has 13 residues. For the CDR3, the DNA is TGTGCCTGGATGCCGAGGGCTTACAATGAGCAGTTCTTC. As protein: CAWMPRAYNEQFF.

This rearrangement joins TRBV10-2 to TRBJ1-1; no reliable D call. The CDR3 is 13 amino acids. The V end lost 3 bases, the J end lost 5 bases, and 10 bases lay between the germline ends. Looked up from germline, CDR1 is WSHSY and CDR2 is SAAADI. The CDR3 DNA follows: TGCGCCAGCAGTGATCTTCGGGGAACTGAAGCTTTCTTT. It yields the protein CASSDLRGTEAFF.

The gene calls are TRBV28 and TRBJ1-4; D unresolved. Trimming removed 7 bases from V and 11 bases from J, with 14 bases in between. CDR3 length: 12 amino acids. Per germline, CDR1 MDHEN and CDR2 SYDVKM. CDR3 sequence: CASTPPRGKLFF. Here the CDR3 DNA reads TGTGCCAGCACTCCTCCTCGGGGTAAACTGTTTTTT.

This chain connects TRBV30 to TRBJ1-4, with D possibly being TRBD1 (6 bases). The V gene's germline CDR1 is GTSNPN and CDR2 SVGIG (reference sequence). Trimming shortened V by 3 bases and J by 7 bases, and 18 bases separated the two germline ends. CDR3 length equals 15 residues. CDR3 nucleotide sequence: TGTGCCTGGAGCCGACTGGGGGCGAAGGGTGAAAAACTGTTTTTT. This translates into CAWSRLGAKGEKLFF.

This rearrangement joins TRBV9 to TRBJ1-3; D remains ambiguous. The CDR3 contains 15 residues. Trimming removed 0 bases from V and 2 bases from J, with 9 bases in between. CDR1 is SGDLS, CDR2 YYNGEE, per germline. CDR3 DNA sequence: TGTGCCAGCAGCGTAGCGGTAACAGCTGGAAACACCATATATTTT. Its translation is CASSVAVTAGNTIYF.

This sequence joins TRBV6-1 and TRBJ2-3; D might be TRBD2 (6 bases). The CDR3 spans 16 residues. Trimming removed 3 bases at V and 1 base at J, with 14 bases between. CDR1 is MNHNS and CDR2 is SASEGT in the germline V gene. The CDR3 DNA is TGTGCCAGCAGTGATCTCTCGGCTAGCGGCACAGATACGCAGTATTTT. Residues: CASSDLSASGTDTQYF.

The chain links TRBV7-2 to TRBJ2-7; D unclear. In germline, CDR1 is SGHTA, CDR2 FQGNSA. V dropped 4 bases and J dropped 11 bases, with 12 bases sitting between them. The CDR3 consists of 11 residues. The CDR3 region is CASSSSGVKYF. The CDR3 coding sequence is TGTGCCAGCAGCTCATCGGGTGTGAAGTACTTC.

The gene calls are TRBV7-2 and TRBJ2-1, with 8 nucleotides matching TRBD2. V gave up 1 base and J gave up 9 bases; unmatched junction bases: 8. Germline V gives CDR1 SGHTA, CDR2 FQGNSA. The CDR3 length is 15 residues. The CDR3 DNA is TGTGCCAGCAGCTTAGACGGGGGGGCAGTGAGTGAGCAGTTCTTC. This encodes CASSLDGGAVSEQFF.